This T cell receptor beta chain stems from a study of shared clonotypes between healthy human individuals (dated by TCRdb to 2018 to 2020). About the study as a whole: The cohort included three men and a couple of women between 18 and 49 years of age. For each donor, CD4 naive and CD4 memory were each run on three plates, CD8 naive on two plates, and CD8 memory on one plate. Blood TCR repertoires of about five healthy adults were deeply sequenced to estimate repertoire size and the extent of clonotype sharing between individuals. To increase sequencing depth and limit assay-specific biases, different laboratories used diverse techniques to prepare libraries and sequence TCR repertoires. Per donor, leukapheresis produced somewhere between about 0.8 and 9 billion PBMCs.

General conclusions and limits of the study: Across four donors, approximately 5% of naive CD4, roughly 3.5% of naive CD8, about 2.3% of memory CD4, and 0.4% of memory CD8 clonotypes were shared. Higher generation probabilities were observed for clonotypes shared by all four sorted-subset donors than for non-shared clonotypes. Because the study included only a small number of donors, the genetic and exposure-history diversity represented was limited. Pairwise subsampling led to the expectation that sequencing depth would affect the degree of clonotype sharing among donors. Even with the large sequencing depth, rarefaction of the sorted-subset datasets indicated that sequencing was incomplete. Estimated clonotype richness was generally larger for naive than for memory subsets. Only blood was sampled, and tissue TCR repertoires likely differ from those in blood.

Healthy HIV-negative adults with no recently reported acute infections or vaccinations were included as donors. Only Caucasian adults living in Nashville, Tennessee, USA were represented among the donors. CD4+ T cells were enriched by magnetic negative selection, after which naive cells were positively selected on CD45RA and the negative fraction was taken as the memory subset. After blood collection by leukapheresis, PBMCs were isolated using Ficoll-Histopaque density gradient centrifugation and then cryopreserved in the vapor phase of liquid nitrogen. Analytical flow cytometry was used to check the purity and quantity of every magnetically sorted T cell population. From each sorted fraction, genomic DNA was isolated and quantified by UV absorbance on a Nanodrop 2000c. As concerns this clone: Its antigen remains unidentified. Base qualities are not recorded, but no much larger clone differs from it by a single base.

Using the deep immunoSEQ assay, multiplex PCR amplified TCR CDR3 regions from genomic DNA. Extracted genomic DNA from each cell subset was spread evenly across all wells of several immunoSEQ 96-well plates, with each plate serving as a replicate. Each replicate PCR for sorted subsets received approximately 200 ng genomic DNA, equal to 30,000 or so T cell genomes. Purified libraries were measured with a Qubit 3.0 fluorometer, size-checked on a Bioanalyzer 2100, and measured again with the KAPA Library Quantification kit. Each immunoSEQ 96-well plate was sequenced on its own single-read 150-cycle Illumina NextSeq 550 flow cell. The study's processing was this. The immunoSEQ output contained only junctional sequences without quality scores, so filtering could not match that applied to full-length reads. To assign V/J genes and CDR3, sequences were annotated against IMGT germline references using PyIR, a Python wrapper for IgBLAST v1.9. Reads were removed for weak V/J assignments (E-value above 1e-6), missing CDR3, stop codons, out-of-frame junctions, or ambiguous translated residues. V3J clonotypes were defined as sequences sharing the same inferred V gene, J gene, and CDR3 amino acid sequence. The percentage overlap between two repertoires was calculated by dividing the number of shared unique clonotypes by the size of the smaller repertoire. RTK rarefaction, the Chao1 estimator, and Recon v2.1 estimates of unobserved clonotypes were used to assess repertoire richness. OLGA was used to compute generation probabilities for all TCRbeta clonotypes that the gDNA method yielded from a handful of donors. The source is immuneACCESS, and TCRdb retained only in-frame sequences with V and J called. Part of the clones is not carried over; for the studies checked, unresolved V genes explain less than half of this, and the remainder is unexplained. For V, J and clone size, that table is used; D and trimming come from the DNA. In all, the sample holds roughly 2,300,000 clones, and just under 95% of those were seen once. Jointly, the top ten make up 0.37% of the sample.

After removal of 2 bases from V and 8 bases from J, the junction retains 8 bases not matched to a gene. CDR1 SGHRS and CDR2 YFSETQ were looked up in the germline V gene. The CDR3 runs 15 amino acids, cysteine and phenylalanine included. The entry retains the CDR3 DNA only, 45 bases that are in frame from base 1. The sequencing input was naive CD4+ T cells from PBMCs. Per the publication, the cell subset or site label means: CD45RA+ positively selected. The sequence joins TRBV5-1 to TRBJ2-1, and TRBD2 matches 9 of the central bases. The sequence derives from a man aged 18 to 29 in good health. Some clones in this sample may be carry-over from other donors' samples. The CDR3 protein sequence reads: CASSFLAGVSDEQFF. In nucleotides, the sequence is TGCGCCAGCAGCTTCTTAGCGGGAGTGTCGGATGAGCAGTTCTTC.